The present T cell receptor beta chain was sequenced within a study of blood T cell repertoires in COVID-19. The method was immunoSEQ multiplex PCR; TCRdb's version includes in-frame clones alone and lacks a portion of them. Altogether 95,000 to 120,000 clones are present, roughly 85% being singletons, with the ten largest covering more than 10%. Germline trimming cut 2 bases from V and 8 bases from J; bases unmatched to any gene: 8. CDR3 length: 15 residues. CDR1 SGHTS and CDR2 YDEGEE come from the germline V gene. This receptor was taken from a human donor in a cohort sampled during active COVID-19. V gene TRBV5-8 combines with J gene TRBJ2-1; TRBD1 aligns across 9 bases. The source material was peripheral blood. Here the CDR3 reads CASSLGDRGFDEQFF. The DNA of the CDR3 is TGTGCCAGCAGCTTAGGAGACAGGGGGTTTGATGAGCAGTTCTTC.